The rows below give T cell receptor beta chains drawn from one sample of a study of PD-L1 blockade in urothelial cancer. The table came from immunoSEQ multiplex PCR; TCRdb's copy has only in-frame clones and leaves some out. The sample consists of more than 95,000 clones, around 88% of them appearing once. The source material was PBMCs, sampled around atezolizumab (anti-PD-L1) treatment. These receptors were obtained from a man aged 45 to 65 with urothelial cancer. CDR3s include the opening cysteine and the closing phenylalanine or tryptophan. A D gene is named only where the DNA matches it firmly.

CDR3aa	CDR3nt	d_gene	j_gene	v_gene
CASSAGGDYGYTF	TGTGCCAGCAGTGCAGGGGGTGACTATGGCTACACCTTC	TRBD1	TRBJ1-2	TRBV6-5
CSVGPTAYEQYF	TGCAGCGTGGGGCCCACGGCCTACGAGCAGTACTTC	.	TRBJ2-7	TRBV29-1
CAISPGGGLSGANVLTF	TGTGCCATCAGTCCGGGGGGAGGGCTCTCTGGGGCCAACGTCCTGACTTTC	TRBD2	TRBJ2-6	TRBV10-3
CASSLGTGSFEQYF	TGTGCCAGCAGCTTGGGGACAGGGTCTTTCGAGCAGTACTTC	TRBD1	TRBJ2-7	TRBV9
CASSKQGAPEKLFF	TGTGCCAGCAGCAAACAGGGGGCGCCTGAAAAACTGTTTTTT	TRBD1	TRBJ1-4	TRBV7-8
CASSIIGGAIGSYEQYF	TGTGCCAGTAGTATTATAGGGGGCGCGATCGGCTCCTACGAGCAGTACTTC	TRBD1	TRBJ2-7	TRBV19
CASSSRTVYNGQFF	TGTGCCAGCAGCTCTCGGACTGTTTACAATGGGCAGTTCTTC	.	TRBJ2-1	TRBV5-4
CASSPVSRGYNEQFF	TGTGCCAGCAGCCCCGTTTCACGCGGGTACAATGAGCAGTTCTTC	.	TRBJ2-1	TRBV11-2
CASSIAPASSQGYNEQFF	TGTGCCAGTAGTATAGCGCCTGCTAGCTCCCAAGGTTACAATGAGCAGTTCTTC	.	TRBJ2-1	TRBV19
CASSVDFNQPQHF	TGCGCCAGCAGCGTTGACTTCAATCAGCCCCAGCATTTT	.	TRBJ1-5	TRBV5-1